The 12 T cell receptor beta chains presented below share a single source sample, sequenced in a study of blood T cell repertoires in COVID-19. Sequencing used immunoSEQ multiplex PCR; TCRdb keeps in-frame clones, though not all of them. The sample lists a few hundred thousand clones, around 90% seen once, with about 2.2% in the top ten. Source material: peripheral blood. The receptor set was obtained from a woman aged 50 to 60 who had recovered from COVID-19.

This chain connects TRBV6-1 to TRBJ1-2, with 8 bases matching TRBD1. Germline values: CDR1 MNHNS, CDR2 SASEGT. The ends lost 9 bases at V and 3 bases at J; junction bases unmatched: 3. The CDR3 contains 12 residues. The CDR3 protein is CASKTGDYGYTF. CDR3 sequence (DNA): TGTGCCAGTAAGACAGGGGACTATGGCTACACCTTC.

The rearrangement uses TRBV18 and TRBJ2-5, with D possibly matching TRBD2 (5 bases). The CDR3 has 13 residues. The V end lost 1 base, the J end lost 3 bases, and 6 bases lay between the germline ends. Germline V gene data show CDR1 as KGHSH and CDR2 as LQKENI. CDR3 amino acids: CASSPQGEETQYF. The CDR3 DNA follows: TGTGCCAGCTCACCACAGGGAGAAGAGACCCAGTACTTC.

This clone has just one count. The V gene is TRBV29-1, the J gene TRBJ2-4; D is perhaps TRBD2 (5 bases). This CDR3 region has 15 residues. V lost 4 bases, J lost 0 bases, and 13 bases lay in between. Germline V lookup: CDR1 SQVTM, CDR2 ANQGSEA. The CDR3 DNA reads as TGCAGCGTTGGGGTTCGAGGAGGAGCCAAAAACATTCAGTACTTC. Its translation is CSVGVRGGAKNIQYF.

The V and J genes are TRBV4-3 and TRBJ2-3; TRBD1 agrees at 7 bases. Germline lookup yields CDR1 LGHNA and CDR2 YSLEER. This CDR3 contains 13 residues. Unmatched junction bases numbered 7, after V lost 3 bases and J lost 10 bases. In DNA, the CDR3 is TGCGCCAGCAGCCAGTCCGGGACAGCCCCGCAGTATTTT. Protein: CASSQSGTAPQYF.

A single count supports this clone. The chain has TRBV6-2 or TRBV6-3 and TRBJ2-5; a weak D match, TRBD2 (7 bases). V was cut by 4 bases and J by 5 bases, with 20 bases left in between. Germline CDR1 is MNHEY and CDR2 is SVGEGT. The CDR3 sequence is 16 residues long. CDR3 in DNA: TGTGCCAGCAGTTGGGGGGGGCGTGGTGGTATGGAGACCCAGTACTTC. Translated, it gives CASSWGGRGGMETQYF.

The sample holds a few counts of this clone. The gene calls are TRBV19 and TRBJ1-2, with TRBD1 identical over 7 bases. This CDR3 has 13 amino acids. V lost 7 bases to trimming and J lost 4 bases; unmatched junction nucleotides: 6. Germline lookup yields CDR1 LNHDA and CDR2 SQIVND (reference sequence). CDR3: CASITNRGYGYTF. In DNA, the CDR3 is TGTGCCAGTATCACCAACAGGGGCTATGGCTACACCTTC.

The rearrangement uses TRBV4-3 and TRBJ1-1; 9 bases agree with TRBD1. Germline CDR1 is LGHNA and CDR2 is YSLEER. The length of the CDR3 is 15 residues. V lost 3 bases to trimming and J lost 5 bases; unmatched junction nucleotides: 7. Here the CDR3 reads CASSQFRTGVTEAFF. The CDR3 DNA reads as TGCGCCAGCAGCCAGTTCAGGACAGGGGTGACTGAAGCTTTCTTT.

This rearrangement joins TRBV2 to TRBJ2-1; D might be TRBD2 (6 bases). CDR1 is SNHLY, CDR2 FYNNEI, per germline. The V end was cut by 8 bases, the J end by 5 bases, with 22 bases between. The CDR3 has 16 residues. Written as DNA, the CDR3 is TGTGCCAGCCCCCCAGGAGCTGGCGGGGAACACAATGAGCAGTTCTTC. This encodes CASPPGAGGEHNEQFF.

V is TRBV11-2 and J is TRBJ1-2; 9 bases agree with TRBD1. Germline V gene data show CDR1 as SGHAT and CDR2 as FQNNGV. The length of the CDR3 is 15 residues. The trim removed 5 bases at V and 6 bases at J, leaving 10 bases unmatched. This chain's CDR3 is CASSVLGQGAHGYTF. The CDR3 coding sequence is TGTGCCAGCAGCGTCCTGGGACAGGGAGCGCATGGCTACACCTTC.

The table lists this clone with a count of one. For the CDR3, the DNA is TGTGCCAGTAGTCCCTCCGTACTAGCGGGAGCCTACGAGCAGTACTTC. It specifies CASSPSVLAGAYEQYF. The chain joins TRBV19 to TRBJ2-7; TRBD2 matches at 11 bases. This CDR3 is built from 16 residues. Germline assignment: CDR1 LNHDA and CDR2 SQIVND (reference sequence). V was clipped by 5 bases and J by 2 bases; unmatched bases: 8.

The genes are TRBV7-2 and TRBJ1-2; possibly TRBD1 for D (5 bases). The CDR3 loop spans 14 amino acids. V gave up 4 bases and J gave up 8 bases, with 17 bases separating them. Germline loops: CDR1 SGHTA, CDR2 FQGNSA. DNA of the CDR3: TGTGCCAGCAGCTCAGGGAACGAGTTGGCCGGCTACACCTTC. It yields the protein CASSSGNELAGYTF.

The CDR3: CASSPGTSRQYF. The CDR3 DNA sequence: TGTGCCAGCAGTCCCGGGACATCGCGCCAGTACTTC. This rearrangement joins TRBV28 to TRBJ2-5; TRBD1 might be the D (6 bases). CDR3 length: 12 amino acids. Trimming took off 5 bases at V and 10 bases at J, with 14 bases between the two ends. Germline V gene lookup returns CDR1 MDHEN and CDR2 SYDVKM.